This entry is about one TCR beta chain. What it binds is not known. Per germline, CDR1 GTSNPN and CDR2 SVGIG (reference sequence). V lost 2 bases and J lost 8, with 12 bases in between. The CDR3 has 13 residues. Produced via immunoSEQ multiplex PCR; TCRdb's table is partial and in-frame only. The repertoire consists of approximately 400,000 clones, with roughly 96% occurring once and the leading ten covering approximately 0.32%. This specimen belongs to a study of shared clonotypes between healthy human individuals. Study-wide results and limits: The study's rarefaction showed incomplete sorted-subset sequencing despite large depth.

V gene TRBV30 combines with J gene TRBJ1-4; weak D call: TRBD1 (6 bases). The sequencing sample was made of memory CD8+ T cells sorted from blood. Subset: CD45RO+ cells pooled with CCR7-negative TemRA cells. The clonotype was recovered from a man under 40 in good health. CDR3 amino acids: CAWSQRGGEKLFF. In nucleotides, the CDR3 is TGTGCCTGGAGTCAAAGGGGGGGCGAAAAACTGTTTTTT.